The 26 T cell receptor beta chains presented below share a single source sample, sequenced in a study of T cell changes during pregnancy in multiple sclerosis. Clones were sequenced by immunoSEQ multiplex PCR, and TCRdb holds only the in-frame ones, with some missing. This sample has some 80,000 clones; about 94% occur once, and the top ten carry roughly 0.14%. This material consisted of CD4+ T cells from peripheral blood mononuclear cells, taken after pregnancy. The receptor set was obtained from a female donor with multiple sclerosis, enrolled in a pregnancy study.

The chain uses TRBV6-5 and TRBJ2-1; 11 bases line up with TRBD2. Per the germline V gene, CDR1 is MNHEY and CDR2 is SVGAGI. The CDR3 is 14 residues long. J lost 5 bases, V lost 7 bases, and 4 bases had no gene match. The CDR3 is CASMWTSGHNEQFF. In DNA form, the CDR3 reads TGTGCCAGCATGTGGACTAGCGGGCACAATGAGCAGTTCTTC.

This chain links TRBV7-6 with TRBJ2-5, with a tentative D call TRBD2 (5 bases). V lost 7 bases and J 4 bases, leaving 16 bases between the germline ends. Germline CDR1 reads SGHVS; CDR2 reads FNYEAQ. This CDR3 contains 14 residues. The CDR3 coding sequence is TGTGCCAGCACCAAAACTCCTCGGGGAGAGACCCAGTACTTC. It yields the protein CASTKTPRGETQYF. Variable domain in full (rest from reference TRBV7-6 and TRBJ2-5): GAGVSQSPRYKVTKRGQDVALRCDPISGHVSLYWYRQALGQGPEFLTYFNYEAQQDKSGLPNDRFSAERPEGSISTLTIQRTEQRDSAMYRCASTKTPRGETQYFGPGTRLLVL.

The chain joins TRBV7-2 to TRBJ2-3; possibly TRBD2 for D (6 bases). Trimming took off 5 bases at V and 4 bases at J, with 25 bases between the two ends. The CDR3 runs 18 residues. Germline CDR1 is SGHTA and CDR2 is FQGNSA. CDR3 sequence (DNA): TGTGCCAGCAGCCACCAGGCCCTTAGCGGCAAACCCCCAGATACGCAGTATTTT. Translation gives CASSHQALSGKPPDTQYF.

The chain combines TRBV6-1 with TRBJ2-3, with TRBD2 matching 9 bases. Germline values: CDR1 MNHNS, CDR2 SASEGT. V lost 3 bases, J lost 5 bases, and 9 bases stayed unmatched. CDR3 size: 16 residues. CDR3 protein: CASSDGAGGRIDTQYF. In DNA, the CDR3 is TGTGCCAGCAGTGACGGGGCGGGAGGGAGAATAGATACGCAGTATTTT.

The chain is built from TRBV11-3 and TRBJ2-2, with 8 bases aligning to TRBD2. The germline CDR1 and CDR2 sequences are SGHNT and YENEEA. The CDR3 has 14 residues. Germline trimming cut 5 bases from V and 4 bases from J; bases unmatched to any gene: 3. The CDR3, as DNA: TGTGCCAGCAGCCTAGCGGGTCCCACCGGGGAGCTGTTTTTT. Translating gives CASSLAGPTGELFF.

This clone is a singleton in its sample. The chain uses TRBV29-1 and TRBJ2-3; TRBD1 agrees at 10 bases. Germline lookup yields CDR1 SQVTM and CDR2 ANQGSEA. The CDR3 loop spans 16 amino acids. The trim removed 8 bases at V and 0 bases at J, leaving 11 bases unmatched. CDR3 coding DNA: TGCAGCTACCGACAGGGGGCAAGCGCTAGCACAGATACGCAGTATTTT. Translation: CSYRQGASASTDTQYF.

This clone was seen just once. The chain uses TRBV2 and TRBJ1-6, with D possibly being TRBD1 (5 bases). This CDR3 region has 14 residues. Trimming shortened V by 4 bases and J by 9 bases, and 13 bases separated the two germline ends. Germline V CDR1 and CDR2: SNHLY, FYNNEI. This CDR3 is CASSVGGGTSPLHF. The DNA for the CDR3 is TGTGCCAGCAGTGTGGGGGGAGGAACTTCACCCCTCCACTTT.

Of note for this clone: The CDR3 end shows no conserved phenylalanine or tryptophan, and so a read error is likely. It is unclear where the CDR3 begins or ends on the DNA, so no DNA is shown, and the CDR3 is as TCRdb lists it. The chain couples TRBV27 to TRBJ2-7; the listed D gene, TRBD1, was not tested against the DNA. The CDR3 numbers 9 amino acids, ends counted. Germline assignment: CDR1 MNHEY and CDR2 SMNVEV (reference sequence). CDR3 sequence reads: CASTRVPVP.

The rearrangement links TRBV19 to TRBJ2-3; 11 bases line up with TRBD2. The germline V gene encodes CDR1 LNHDA and CDR2 SQIVND (reference sequence). This CDR3 is built from 17 residues. V dropped 6 bases and J dropped 3; count of bases not matched to a gene: 11. CDR3 DNA: TGTGCCAGTAGATGGGGAATAGCGGGAGGGCCGACAGATACGCAGTATTTT. It specifies CASRWGIAGGPTDTQYF.

The chain couples TRBV5-6 to TRBJ2-1, with D perhaps matching TRBD1 (5 bases). Trimming took 2 bases from V and 6 from J, leaving 12 bases between them. CDR3 size: 14 residues. CDR1 and CDR2 from the germline V gene are SGHDT and YYEEEE. In DNA, the CDR3 is TGTGCCAGCAGCTTAATACAACAGGTCAATGAGCAGTTCTTC. Its translation: CASSLIQQVNEQFF.

This chain joins TRBV5-4 and TRBJ2-3; 8 bases line up with TRBD1. CDR3 length equals 14 residues. The V and J ends lost 8 bases and 2 bases, in that order; junction bases with no gene match: 7. The germline V gene encodes CDR1 SGHNT and CDR2 YYREEE (reference sequence). CDR3 residues: CASSQGAATDTQYF. The DNA for the CDR3 is TGTGCCAGTTCGCAGGGGGCGGCCACAGATACGCAGTATTTT. Based on the CDR3 plus reference TRBV5-4 and TRBJ2-3, the full variable domain is ETGVTQSPTHLIKTRGQQVTLRCSSQSGHNTVSWYQQALGQGPQFIFQYYREEENGRGNFPPRFSGLQFPNYSSELNVNALELDDSALYLCASSQGAATDTQYFGPGTRLTVL.

The chain couples TRBV6-6 to TRBJ2-7; 9 bases fit TRBD2. The germline V gene has CDR1 MNHNY and CDR2 SVGAGI (reference sequence). Losses at the gene ends were 8 bases for V and 2 bases for J; bases not matched to a gene: 13. The CDR3 loop spans 16 amino acids. The DNA for the CDR3 is TGTGCCAGCCGCCGCCCTGGAGTAGCGGGAGCCTACGAGCAGTACTTC. Its translation is CASRRPGVAGAYEQYF.

The J gene is TRBJ2-1, the V gene TRBV6-1; TRBD2 matches at 9 bases. The J segment lost 10 bases and the V segment lost 3 bases, leaving 10 bases of the junction unmatched. This CDR3 comprises 15 residues. Germline V CDR1 and CDR2: MNHNS, SASEGT. CDR3 bases: TGTGCCAGCAGTGAGAGGGCGGGAGGGCCGGAGGAGCAGTTCTTC. It is translated as CASSERAGGPEEQFF.

The chain is built from TRBV11-2 and TRBJ2-1, with D possibly matching TRBD1 (7 bases). Between the trimmed V and J ends, which lost 1 base and 4 bases, there was a span of 11 bases. Germline V gene data show CDR1 as SGHAT and CDR2 as FQNNGV. This CDR3 contains 15 residues. CDR3 in DNA: TGTGCCAGCAGCTTAGGCAGGGGGGAATACAATGAGCAGTTCTTC. Translated, it gives CASSLGRGEYNEQFF.

Turning to this clone: The identical CDR3 is also encoded by other nucleotide sequences in the sample. The V call is TRBV29-1, the J call TRBJ2-7; TRBD2 aligns across 10 bases. J was trimmed by 4 bases and V by 4 bases; bases with no gene match: 4. This CDR3 has 13 residues. Germline V gene sequence: CDR1 SQVTM, CDR2 ANQGSEA. CDR3 bases: TGCAGCGTTGGACTAGCGGGTGGTTACGAGCAGTACTTC. It yields the protein CSVGLAGGYEQYF.

V is TRBV19 and J is TRBJ1-4, with D perhaps TRBD1 (5 bases). In germline, CDR1 is LNHDA, CDR2 SQIVND (reference sequence). The V end lost 6 bases, the J end lost 8 bases, and 22 bases lay between the germline ends. The CDR3 runs to 16 residues. The CDR3 reads CASRSTGGNVGEKLFF. In nucleotides, the CDR3 is TGTGCCAGTAGATCTACGGGGGGTAACGTCGGGGAAAAACTGTTTTTT.

The chain links TRBV7-3 to TRBJ2-1, with 11 nucleotides matching TRBD2. The junction had 4 bases not matched to a gene; V was cut back by 3 bases and J by 6 bases. Looked up from germline, CDR1 is SGHTA and CDR2 is FQGTGA. This CDR3 spans 15 amino acids. The CDR3 is CASSFSGTSGNEQFF. The CDR3 DNA follows: TGTGCCAGCAGCTTTTCCGGGACTAGCGGCAATGAGCAGTTCTTC.

The chain couples TRBV6-5 to TRBJ1-2, with 8 bases lining up with TRBD1. The germline gives CDR1 MNHEY, CDR2 SVGAGI. This CDR3 contains 14 residues. After removal of 2 bases from V and 2 bases from J, the junction contained 1 base not matched to a gene. For the CDR3, the DNA is TGTGCCAGCAGTTACGGGGACAGGAACTATGGCTACACCTTC. Translation gives CASSYGDRNYGYTF.

The V gene is TRBV28, the J gene TRBJ2-1; no definite D call. The CDR3 totals 16 residues. The germline CDR1 and CDR2 sequences are MDHEN and SYDVKM. V lost 4 bases and J 8 bases, leaving 21 bases between the germline ends. The DNA of the CDR3 is TGTGCCAGCAGTTCGTCCACTTTATTGTTGATGCATGAGCAGTTCTTC. Its protein is CASSSSTLLLMHEQFF. Supplemented by reference TRBV28 and TRBJ2-1, the full variable domain reads DVKVTQSSRYLVKRTGEKVFLECVQDMDHENMFWYRQDPGLGLRLIYFSYDVKMKEKGDIPEGYSVSREKKERFSLILESASTNQTSMYLCASSSSTLLLMHEQFFGPGTRLTVL.

This clone was seen just once. The J gene is TRBJ2-3, the V gene TRBV4-1, with 11 bases identical to TRBD2. Trimming took 3 bases from V and 7 from J; bases not matched to a gene: 12. The CDR3 is 17 residues long. The germline CDR1 and CDR2 sequences are MGHRA and YSYEKL. The CDR3 protein is CASSHISGLAVAYTQYF. CDR3 DNA: TGCGCCAGCAGCCACATCTCGGGACTAGCGGTAGCCTATACGCAGTATTTT.

The CDR3: CASRGGRGTYNEQFF. CDR3 coding DNA: TGTGCCAGCAGGGGCGGGAGGGGGACCTACAATGAGCAGTTCTTC. The gene calls are TRBV2 and TRBJ2-1; TRBD2 matches at 9 bases. The CDR3 covers 15 residues. Germline CDR1 and CDR2: SNHLY and FYNNEI. Trimming cost V 6 bases and J 2 bases; bases outside gene matches: 5.

V usage is TRBV2 and J usage is TRBJ2-3, with TRBD1 identical over 7 bases. J lost 0 bases, V lost 6 bases, and 3 bases had no gene match. CDR3 size: 14 residues. Germline V gene sequence: CDR1 SNHLY, CDR2 FYNNEI. The CDR3 sequence is CASRDRVSTDTQYF. For the CDR3, the DNA is TGTGCCAGCAGAGACAGGGTTAGCACAGATACGCAGTATTTT. Full variable domain (missing parts from reference TRBV2 and TRBJ2-3): EPEVTQTPSHQVTQMGQEVILRCVPISNHLYFYWYRQILGQKVEFLVSFYNNEISEKSEIFDDQFSVERPDGSNFTLKIRSTKLEDSAMYFCASRDRVSTDTQYFGPGTRLTVL.

V is TRBV18 and J is TRBJ2-1; the match to TRBD2 covers 14 bases. The CDR3 is 15 amino acids. In germline, CDR1 is KGHSH, CDR2 LQKENI. V trimming: 4 bases; J trimming: 8 bases; junction bases outside the gene matches: 4. The CDR3 region has the DNA TGTGCCAGCTCACGGGGACTAGCGGGAGTCCATGAGCAGTTCTTC. It yields the protein CASSRGLAGVHEQFF.

The chain is built from TRBV5-8 and TRBJ1-5, with TRBD1 matching 7 bases. Germline loops: CDR1 SGHTS, CDR2 YDEGEE. Unmatched junction bases numbered 3, after V lost 0 bases and J lost 3 bases. The CDR3 length is 15 residues. In DNA form, the CDR3 reads TGTGCCAGCAGCTTGGTGGGACAGTACAATCAGCCCCAGCATTTT. It is translated as CASSLVGQYNQPQHF.

V is TRBV11-2 and J is TRBJ2-7; no clear D. V was shortened by 3 bases and J by 1 base, with 13 bases between the two germline ends. This CDR3 is built from 15 residues. Germline CDR1 and CDR2: SGHAT and FQNNGV. CDR3 nucleotides: TGTGCCAGCAGCTTCATCGAGGCAGTATCCTACGAGCAGTACTTC. Its translation: CASSFIEAVSYEQYF.

The rearrangement links TRBV5-1 to TRBJ2-3; D is unclear. V lost 1 base and J 1 base, leaving 4 bases between the germline ends. Germline-derived CDR1 and CDR2 are SGHRS and YFSETQ. The CDR3 consists of 13 residues. CDR3: CASSLLGTDTQYF. In nucleotides, the CDR3 is TGCGCCAGCAGCTTGCTAGGCACAGATACGCAGTATTTT.